This T cell receptor beta chain emerged from a study of PD-L1 blockade in urothelial cancer. Between the trimmed V and J ends, which lost 3 bases and 7 bases, there was a span of 15 bases. CDR3 size: 15 residues. Germline V gives CDR1 LNHNV, CDR2 YYDKDF (reference sequence). Synthetic analogs of TCR templates were spiked into every PCR. Data came from immunoSEQ multiplex PCR; TCRdb stores just in-frame clones and leaves some out. Of about 120,000 clones in the sample, around 88% were seen once. Concerning this clone: No antigen is known for it.

General study findings and limits: At 3 weeks on treatment, tumor-associated clones expanded more with durable benefit.

As to time point: peripheral blood 6 weeks after treatment start. Patient sample counts ranged from 1 to 8, pretreatment and on-treatment. The clonotype was recovered from a man aged 50 to 60 with urothelial cancer. The sample here was PBMCs, taken around atezolizumab (anti-PD-L1) treatment. The chain employs TRBV15 and TRBJ1-4; a weak D match, TRBD1 (6 bases). The CDR3 bases are TGTGCCACCAGCAGGACGAGGGGGTGGTCTGAAAAACTGTTTTTT. Encoded protein: CATSRTRGWSEKLFF.